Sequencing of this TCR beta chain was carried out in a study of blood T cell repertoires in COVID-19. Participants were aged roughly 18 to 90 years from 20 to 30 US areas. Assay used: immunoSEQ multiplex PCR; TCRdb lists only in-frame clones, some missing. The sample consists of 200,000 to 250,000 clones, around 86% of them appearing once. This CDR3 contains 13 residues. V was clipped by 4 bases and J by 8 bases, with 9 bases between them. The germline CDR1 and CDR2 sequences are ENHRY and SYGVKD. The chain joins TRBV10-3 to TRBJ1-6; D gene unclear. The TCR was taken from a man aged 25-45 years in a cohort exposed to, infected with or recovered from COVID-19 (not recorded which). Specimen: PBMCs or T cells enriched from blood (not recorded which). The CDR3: CAISAGGYSPLHF. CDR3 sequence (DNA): TGTGCCATCAGTGCAGGAGGATATTCACCCCTCCACTTT.